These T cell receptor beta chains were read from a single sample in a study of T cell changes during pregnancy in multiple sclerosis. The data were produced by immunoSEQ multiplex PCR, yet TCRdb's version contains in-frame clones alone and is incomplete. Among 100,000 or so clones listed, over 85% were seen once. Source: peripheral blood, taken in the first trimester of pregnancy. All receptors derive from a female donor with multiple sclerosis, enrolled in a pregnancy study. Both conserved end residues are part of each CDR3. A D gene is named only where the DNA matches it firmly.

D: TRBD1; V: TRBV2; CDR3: CASLSSQGQSRGYNEQFF
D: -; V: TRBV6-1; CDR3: CASSELRGSNQPQHF
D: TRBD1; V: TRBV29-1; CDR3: CSVFGRQGVGRSYEQYF
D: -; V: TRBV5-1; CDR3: CASSFQRGTQGYEQYF
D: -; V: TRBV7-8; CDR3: CASSLPGSNQPQHF
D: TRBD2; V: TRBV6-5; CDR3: CASSYSGGGYEQYF
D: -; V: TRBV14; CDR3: CASSPLATRYYGYTF
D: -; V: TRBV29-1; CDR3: CSVELGGGPYEQYF
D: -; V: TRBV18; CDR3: CASSPEAGANYGYTF
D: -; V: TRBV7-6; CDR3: CASSSGGNYGYTF
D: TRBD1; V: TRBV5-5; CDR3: CASSRTGGGYEQYF
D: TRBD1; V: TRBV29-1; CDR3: CSFRQGFDGYTF
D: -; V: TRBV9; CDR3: CASSVVPVNTEAFF
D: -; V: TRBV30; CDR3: CAWSGGYQETQYF
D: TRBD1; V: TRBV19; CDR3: CASSIMSGGVYEQYF
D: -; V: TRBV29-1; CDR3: CSVPQGDGYTF
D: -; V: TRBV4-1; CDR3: CASSQEVLHNSPLHF
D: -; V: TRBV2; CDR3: CASNRNREWNTEAFF
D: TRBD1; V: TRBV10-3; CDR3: CAISEQAGQGNQPQHF
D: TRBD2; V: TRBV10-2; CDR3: CASSNPSGGTRYNEQFF
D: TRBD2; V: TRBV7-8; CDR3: CASSFGLAGNNEQFF
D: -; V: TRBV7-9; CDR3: CASSTYSSGNTIYF
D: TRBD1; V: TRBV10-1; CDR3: CASSAGTGGRTYGYTF
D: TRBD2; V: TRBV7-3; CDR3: CASSLIRLAKHEQYF
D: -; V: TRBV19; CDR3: CASSAYSTGPDTGELFF
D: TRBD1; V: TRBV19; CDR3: CASATGYTEAFF
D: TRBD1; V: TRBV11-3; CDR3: CASSSHDGQGAEQYF
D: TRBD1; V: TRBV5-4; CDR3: CATRQGALNTEAFF
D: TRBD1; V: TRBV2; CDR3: CASGHRDSILMGNEKLFF
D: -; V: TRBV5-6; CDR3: CASSLHTGNYGYTF
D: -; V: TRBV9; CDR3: CASSAPPGGEQYF
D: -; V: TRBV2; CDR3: CASKGGAGHSNQPQHF
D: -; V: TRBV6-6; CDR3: CASSYQTRADTQYF
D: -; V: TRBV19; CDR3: CASSLGGAKQETQYF
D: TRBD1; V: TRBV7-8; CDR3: CASSLGGGRAYSNQPQHF
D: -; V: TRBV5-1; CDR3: CASSLELAETQYF
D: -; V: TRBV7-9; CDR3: CASSLGDSGWGNTEAFF
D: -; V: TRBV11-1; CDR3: CASSPRRGPRNTGELFF
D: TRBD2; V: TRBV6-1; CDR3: CASSELAGATGELFF
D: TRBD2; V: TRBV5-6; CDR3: CASTRGSGGKETQYF
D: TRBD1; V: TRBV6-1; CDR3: CASVPGQGYNQPQHF
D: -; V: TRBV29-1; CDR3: CSVASESYEQYF
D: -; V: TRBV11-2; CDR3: CASSLQPWAALNEKLFF
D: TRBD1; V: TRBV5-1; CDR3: CASSSQGATNEKLFF
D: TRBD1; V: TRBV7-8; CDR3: CASSFGTGMGGYTF
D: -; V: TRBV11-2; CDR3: CASSLDPLPNTEAFF
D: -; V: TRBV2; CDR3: CASFGGSYNEQFF
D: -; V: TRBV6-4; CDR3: CASSQISGDTEAFF
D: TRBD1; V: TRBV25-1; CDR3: CASSARQGAGKNIQYF
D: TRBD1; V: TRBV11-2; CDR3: CASSPTGVGGNQPQHF
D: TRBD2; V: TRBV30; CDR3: CAWSGGFDEQFF
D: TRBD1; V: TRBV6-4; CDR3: CASRGSTGGIGGYTF
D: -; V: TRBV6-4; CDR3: CASSAGGENTEAFF
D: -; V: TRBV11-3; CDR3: CASSFPDRYYEQYF
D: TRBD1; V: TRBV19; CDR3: CATGQGQETQYF
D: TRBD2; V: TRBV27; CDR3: CASSLAGPTGADTQYF
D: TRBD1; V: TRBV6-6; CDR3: CASSETGVNEQFF
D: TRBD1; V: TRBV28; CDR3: CASSLLPGQGNGYTF
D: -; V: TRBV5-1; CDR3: CASSLAAGYNEQFF
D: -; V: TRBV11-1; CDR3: CASSLALTGIGEQFF